One TCR beta chain is described in this entry. Germline-derived CDR1 and CDR2 are SQVTM and ANQGSEA. The CDR3 covers 13 residues. The V end was cut by 4 bases, the J end by 11 bases, with 20 bases between. The sample comes from a study of cytomegalovirus exposure and HLA in healthy donors. Researchers ran the PCR with 60 Vbeta and 13 Jbeta primers. Generated by immunoSEQ multiplex PCR, the TCRdb table keeps only in-frame clones and is missing some. The sample has fewer than 80,000 clones, about 77% seen once. This receptor was identified in a woman aged 25 to 45 in good health and CMV-seronegative. The chain uses TRBV29-1 and TRBJ1-1; D call uncertain. Sequencing was done on a sample of PBMCs. CDR3 sequence: CSVGMQRTREAFF. In DNA form, the CDR3 reads TGCAGCGTTGGCATGCAGCGGACTAGAGAGGCTTTCTTT.